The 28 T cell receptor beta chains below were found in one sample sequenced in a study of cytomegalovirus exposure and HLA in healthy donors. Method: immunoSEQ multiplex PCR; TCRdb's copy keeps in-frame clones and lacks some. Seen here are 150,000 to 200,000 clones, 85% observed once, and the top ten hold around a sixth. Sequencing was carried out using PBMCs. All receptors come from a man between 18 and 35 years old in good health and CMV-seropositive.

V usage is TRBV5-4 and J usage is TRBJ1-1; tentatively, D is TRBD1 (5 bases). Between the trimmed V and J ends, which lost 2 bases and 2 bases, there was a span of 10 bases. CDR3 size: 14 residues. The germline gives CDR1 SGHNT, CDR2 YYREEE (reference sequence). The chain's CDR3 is CASSFSTANTEAFF. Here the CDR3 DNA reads TGTGCCAGCAGCTTCTCGACAGCCAACACTGAAGCTTTCTTT. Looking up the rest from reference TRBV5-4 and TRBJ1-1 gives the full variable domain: ETGVTQSPTHLIKTRGQQVTLRCSSQSGHNTVSWYQQALGQGPQFIFQYYREEENGRGNFPPRFSGLQFPNYSSELNVNALELDDSALYLCASSFSTANTEAFFGQGTRLTVV.

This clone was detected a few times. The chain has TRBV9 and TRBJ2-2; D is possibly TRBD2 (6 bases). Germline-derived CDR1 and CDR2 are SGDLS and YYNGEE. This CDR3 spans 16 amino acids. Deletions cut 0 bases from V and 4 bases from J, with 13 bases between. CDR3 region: CASSVGLRDRTGELFF. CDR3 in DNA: TGTGCCAGCAGCGTAGGATTGCGGGACCGCACCGGGGAGCTGTTTTTT. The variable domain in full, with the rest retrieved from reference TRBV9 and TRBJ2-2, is DSGVTQTPKHLITATGQRVTLRCSPRSGDLSVYWYQQSLDQGLQFLIQYYNGEERAKGNILERFSAQQFPDLHSELNLSSLELGDSALYFCASSVGLRDRTGELFFGEGSRLTVL.

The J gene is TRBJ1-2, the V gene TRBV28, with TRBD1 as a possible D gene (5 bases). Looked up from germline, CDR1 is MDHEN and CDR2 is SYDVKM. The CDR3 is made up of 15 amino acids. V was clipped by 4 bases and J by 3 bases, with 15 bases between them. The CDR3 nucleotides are TGTGCCAGCAGTTGGGGACGGTCGGGGGACTATGGCTACACCTTC. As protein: CASSWGRSGDYGYTF.

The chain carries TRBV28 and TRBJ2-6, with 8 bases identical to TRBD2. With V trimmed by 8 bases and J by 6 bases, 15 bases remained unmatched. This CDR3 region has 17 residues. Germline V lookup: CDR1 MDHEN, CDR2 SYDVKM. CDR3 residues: CASFKPGGAWTANVLTF. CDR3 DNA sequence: TGTGCCAGCTTCAAGCCGGGGGGGGCGTGGACGGCCAACGTCCTGACTTTC. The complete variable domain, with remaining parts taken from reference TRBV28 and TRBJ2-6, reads DVKVTQSSRYLVKRTGEKVFLECVQDMDHENMFWYRQDPGLGLRLIYFSYDVKMKEKGDIPEGYSVSREKKERFSLILESASTNQTSMYLCASFKPGGAWTANVLTFGAGSRLTVL.

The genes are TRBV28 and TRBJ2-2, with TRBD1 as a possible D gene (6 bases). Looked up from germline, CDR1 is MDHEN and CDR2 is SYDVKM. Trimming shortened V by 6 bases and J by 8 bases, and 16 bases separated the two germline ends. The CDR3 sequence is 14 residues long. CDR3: CASSNYRDPGELFF. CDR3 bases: TGTGCCAGCAGCAATTACAGGGATCCGGGGGAGCTGTTTTTT.

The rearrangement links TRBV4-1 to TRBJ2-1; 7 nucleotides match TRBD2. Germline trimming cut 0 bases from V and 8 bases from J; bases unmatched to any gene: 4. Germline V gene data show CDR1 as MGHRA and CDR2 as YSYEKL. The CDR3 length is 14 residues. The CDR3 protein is CASSQDPGRDEQFF. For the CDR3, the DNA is TGCGCCAGCAGCCAAGACCCAGGGAGGGATGAGCAGTTCTTC.

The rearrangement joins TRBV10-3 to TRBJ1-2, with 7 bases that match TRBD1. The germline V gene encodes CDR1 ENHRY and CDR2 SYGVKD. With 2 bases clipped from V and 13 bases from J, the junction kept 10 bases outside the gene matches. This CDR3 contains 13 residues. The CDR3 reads CAISEGQADGGTF. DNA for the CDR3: TGTGCCATCAGTGAGGGACAGGCCGATGGGGGCACCTTC.

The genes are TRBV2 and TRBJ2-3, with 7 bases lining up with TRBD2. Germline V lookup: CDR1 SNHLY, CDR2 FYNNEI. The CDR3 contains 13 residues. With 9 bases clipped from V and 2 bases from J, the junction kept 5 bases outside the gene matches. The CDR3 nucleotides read TGTGCCAGTAGCGGGCAGTTCACAGATACGCAGTATTTT. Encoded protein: CASSGQFTDTQYF. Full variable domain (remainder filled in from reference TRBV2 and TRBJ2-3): EPEVTQTPSHQVTQMGQEVILRCVPISNHLYFYWYRQILGQKVEFLVSFYNNEISEKSEIFDDQFSVERPDGSNFTLKIRSTKLEDSAMYFCASSGQFTDTQYFGPGTRLTVL.

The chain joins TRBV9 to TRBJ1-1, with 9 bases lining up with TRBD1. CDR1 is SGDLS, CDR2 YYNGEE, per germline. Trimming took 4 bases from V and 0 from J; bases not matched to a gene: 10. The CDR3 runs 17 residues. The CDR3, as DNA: TGTGCCAGCAGCCCCCACCCGGGACAGGGAATGAACACTGAAGCTTTCTTT. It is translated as CASSPHPGQGMNTEAFF.

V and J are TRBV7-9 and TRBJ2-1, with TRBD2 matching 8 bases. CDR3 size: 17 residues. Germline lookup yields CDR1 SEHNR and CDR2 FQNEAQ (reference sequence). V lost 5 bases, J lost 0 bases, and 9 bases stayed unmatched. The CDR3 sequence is CASSTFGLATSYNEQFF. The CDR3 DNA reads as TGTGCCAGCAGCACCTTTGGACTAGCAACCTCCTACAATGAGCAGTTCTTC.

Here the CDR3 reads CASSQGRFATNEKLFF. As DNA, the CDR3 is TGTGCCAGCAGCCAAGGGAGATTTGCAACTAATGAAAAACTGTTTTTT. The chain couples TRBV14 to TRBJ1-4; D remains unclear. CDR3 length equals 16 residues. The V end was cut by 1 base, the J end by 0 bases, with 9 bases between. Germline values: CDR1 SGHDN, CDR2 FVKESK.

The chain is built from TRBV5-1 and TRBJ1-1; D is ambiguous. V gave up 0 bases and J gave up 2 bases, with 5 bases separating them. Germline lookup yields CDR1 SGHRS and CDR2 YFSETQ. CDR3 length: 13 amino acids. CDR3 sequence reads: CASSLVANTEAFF. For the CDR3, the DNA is TGCGCCAGCAGCTTGGTAGCTAACACTGAAGCTTTCTTT. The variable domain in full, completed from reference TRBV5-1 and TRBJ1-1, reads KAGVTQTPRYLIKTRGQQVTLSCSPISGHRSVSWYQQTPGQGLQFLFEYFSETQRNKGNFPGRFSGRQFSNSRSEMNVSTLELGDSALYLCASSLVANTEAFFGQGTRLTVV.

CDR3 bases: TGCAGCGCACAGGGTTACAATGAGCAGTTCTTC. Translation: CSAQGYNEQFF. The chain joins TRBV29-1 to TRBJ2-1; a weak D match, TRBD1 (6 bases). Germline CDR1 reads SQVTM; CDR2 reads ANQGSEA. V was shortened by 7 bases and J by 4 bases, with 8 bases between the two germline ends. The CDR3 is 11 residues long.

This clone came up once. CDR3 DNA: TGTGCCAGCAGCCCATGGGCAGGTTACGAGCAGTACTTC. Its translation: CASSPWAGYEQYF. The chain joins TRBV11-2 to TRBJ2-7; D unresolved. Germline V gives CDR1 SGHAT, CDR2 FQNNGV. Trimming cost V 5 bases and J 4 bases, with 12 bases left between them. The length of the CDR3 is 13 residues.

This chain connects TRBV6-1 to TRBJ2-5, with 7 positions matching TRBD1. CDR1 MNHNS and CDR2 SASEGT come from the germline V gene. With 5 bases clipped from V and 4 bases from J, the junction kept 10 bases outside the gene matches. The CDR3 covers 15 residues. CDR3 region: CASSTDRAWGETQYF. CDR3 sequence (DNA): TGTGCCAGCAGTACCGACAGGGCTTGGGGAGAGACCCAGTACTTC.

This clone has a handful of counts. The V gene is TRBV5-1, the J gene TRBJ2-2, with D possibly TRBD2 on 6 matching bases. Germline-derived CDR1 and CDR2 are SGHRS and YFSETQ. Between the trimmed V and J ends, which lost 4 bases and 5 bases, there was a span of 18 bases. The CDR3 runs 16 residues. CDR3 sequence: CASSRGELGRTGELFF. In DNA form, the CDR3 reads TGCGCCAGCAGCCGCGGGGAGTTGGGTCGGACCGGGGAGCTGTTTTTT.

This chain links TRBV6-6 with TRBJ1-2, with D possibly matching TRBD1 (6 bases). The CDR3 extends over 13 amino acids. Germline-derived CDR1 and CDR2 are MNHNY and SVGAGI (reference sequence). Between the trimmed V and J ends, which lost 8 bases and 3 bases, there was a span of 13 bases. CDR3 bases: TGTGCCAGCTCACGGACAGAAGACTATGGCTACACCTTC. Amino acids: CASSRTEDYGYTF.

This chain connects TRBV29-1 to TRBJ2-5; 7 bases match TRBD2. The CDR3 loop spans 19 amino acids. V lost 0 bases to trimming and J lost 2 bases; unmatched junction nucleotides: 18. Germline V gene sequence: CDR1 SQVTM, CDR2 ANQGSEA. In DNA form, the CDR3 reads TGCAGCGTTGAAGACCTTCCCTCCCGGGGCGGGGGACGTCAAGAGACCCAGTACTTC. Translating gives CSVEDLPSRGGGRQETQYF.

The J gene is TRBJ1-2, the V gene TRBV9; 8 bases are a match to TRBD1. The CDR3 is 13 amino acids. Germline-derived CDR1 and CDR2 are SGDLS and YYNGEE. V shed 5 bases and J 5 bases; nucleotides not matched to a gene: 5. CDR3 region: CASRRQGRYGYTF. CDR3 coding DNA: TGTGCCAGCAGGAGACAGGGGAGGTATGGCTACACCTTC.

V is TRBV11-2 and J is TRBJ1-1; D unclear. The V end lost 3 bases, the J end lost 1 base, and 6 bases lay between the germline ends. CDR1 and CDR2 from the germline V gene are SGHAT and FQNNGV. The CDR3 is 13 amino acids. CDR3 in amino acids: CASSFHGNTEAFF. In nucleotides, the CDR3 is TGTGCCAGCAGCTTCCACGGGAACACTGAAGCTTTCTTT.

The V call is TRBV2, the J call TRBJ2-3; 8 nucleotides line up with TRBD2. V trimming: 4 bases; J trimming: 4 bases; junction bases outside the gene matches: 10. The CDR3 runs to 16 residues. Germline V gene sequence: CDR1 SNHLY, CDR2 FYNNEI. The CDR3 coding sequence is TGTGCCAGCAGTGTTCTTCCGGGGGGGCTGGCAGATACGCAGTATTTT. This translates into CASSVLPGGLADTQYF.

The DNA of the CDR3 is TGTGCCACACGGACAAGCCAAGAGACCCAGTACTTC. Its translation is CATRTSQETQYF. This rearrangement joins TRBV6-6 to TRBJ2-5; weak D call: TRBD1 (5 bases). The V end was cut by 10 bases, the J end by 1 base, with 10 bases between. The CDR3 spans 12 residues. Germline V gives CDR1 MNHNY, CDR2 SVGAGI (reference sequence).

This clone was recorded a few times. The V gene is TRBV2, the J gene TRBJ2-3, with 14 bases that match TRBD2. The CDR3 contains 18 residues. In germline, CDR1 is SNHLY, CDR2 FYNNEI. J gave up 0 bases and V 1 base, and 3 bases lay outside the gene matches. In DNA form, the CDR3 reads TGTGCCAGCAGTGAAGGGACTAGCGGGGGGTGGAGCACAGATACGCAGTATTTT. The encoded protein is CASSEGTSGGWSTDTQYF.

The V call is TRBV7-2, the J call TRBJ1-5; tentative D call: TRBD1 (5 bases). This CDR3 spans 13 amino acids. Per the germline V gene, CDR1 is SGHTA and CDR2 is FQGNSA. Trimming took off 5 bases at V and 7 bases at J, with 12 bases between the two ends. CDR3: CASSLQGWQPQHF. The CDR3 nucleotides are TGTGCCAGCAGCCTCCAGGGATGGCAGCCCCAGCATTTT. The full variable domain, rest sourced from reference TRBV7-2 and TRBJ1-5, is GAGVSQSPSNKVTEKGKDVELRCDPISGHTALYWYRQSLGQGLEFLIYFQGNSAPDKSGLPSDRFSAERTGGSVSTLTIQRTQQEDSAVYLCASSLQGWQPQHFGDGTRLSIL.

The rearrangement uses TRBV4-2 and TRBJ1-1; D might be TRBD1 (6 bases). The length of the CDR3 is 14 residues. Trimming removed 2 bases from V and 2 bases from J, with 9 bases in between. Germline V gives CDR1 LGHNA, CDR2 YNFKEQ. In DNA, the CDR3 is TGTGCCAGCAGCCAATCACAGGGAAACACTGAAGCTTTCTTT. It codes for CASSQSQGNTEAFF.

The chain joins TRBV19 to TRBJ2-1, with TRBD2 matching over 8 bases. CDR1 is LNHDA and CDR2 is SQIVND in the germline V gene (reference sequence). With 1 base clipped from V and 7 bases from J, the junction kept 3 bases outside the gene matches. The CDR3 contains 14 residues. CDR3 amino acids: CASSIGERGNEQFF. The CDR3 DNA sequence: TGTGCCAGTAGTATAGGTGAGCGGGGGAATGAGCAGTTCTTC.

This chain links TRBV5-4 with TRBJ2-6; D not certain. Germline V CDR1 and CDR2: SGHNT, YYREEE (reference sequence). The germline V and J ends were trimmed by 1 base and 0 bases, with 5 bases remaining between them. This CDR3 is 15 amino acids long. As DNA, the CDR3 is TGTGCCAGCAGCTTGCCGAGCTCTGGGGCCAACGTCCTGACTTTC. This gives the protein CASSLPSSGANVLTF. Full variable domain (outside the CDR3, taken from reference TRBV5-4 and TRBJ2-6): ETGVTQSPTHLIKTRGQQVTLRCSSQSGHNTVSWYQQALGQGPQFIFQYYREEENGRGNFPPRFSGLQFPNYSSELNVNALELDDSALYLCASSLPSSGANVLTFGAGSRLTVL.

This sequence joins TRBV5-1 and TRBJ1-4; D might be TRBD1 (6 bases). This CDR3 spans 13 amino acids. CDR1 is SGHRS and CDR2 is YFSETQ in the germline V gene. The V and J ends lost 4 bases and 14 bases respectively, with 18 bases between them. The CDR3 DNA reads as TGCGCCAGCAGCGTCTCCGGGACAAGTAGGCTGTTTTTT. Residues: CASSVSGTSRLFF.